The 31 T cell receptor beta chains presented below share a single source sample, sequenced in a study of control samples from healthy donors and cancer patients. TCRdb's copy holds only in-frame clones and misses some; the assay was immunoSEQ multiplex PCR. The listing records approximately 190,000 clones. The sequencing sample was made of blood. Source of these receptors: a young woman in good health.

The rearrangement joins TRBV5-5 to TRBJ2-7; 9 nucleotides line up with TRBD2. Per germline, CDR1 SGHKS and CDR2 YYEKEE (reference sequence). There are 14 residues in the CDR3. V shed 0 bases and J 4 bases; nucleotides not matched to a gene: 2. The CDR3 bases are TGTGCCAGCAGCTTGGCTAGCGGGGCTTACGAGCAGTACTTC. It translates to CASSLASGAYEQYF.

The chain couples TRBV5-1 to TRBJ2-3, with 8 positions matching TRBD2. This CDR3 has 13 residues. V gave up 4 bases and J gave up 3 bases; unmatched junction bases: 1. Germline CDR1 SGHRS, CDR2 YFSETQ. The CDR3 protein is CASSGGGTDTQYF. CDR3 DNA: TGCGCCAGCAGCGGCGGGGGGACAGATACGCAGTATTTT.

The V call is TRBV4-2, the J call TRBJ2-3; possible D gene TRBD2, 5 bases. Germline V gives CDR1 LGHNA, CDR2 YNFKEQ. Trimming removed 4 bases from V and 2 bases from J, with 7 bases in between. The CDR3 consists of 13 residues. CDR3 sequence reads: CASSRLATDTQYF. In DNA form, the CDR3 reads TGTGCCAGCAGCCGCCTAGCCACAGATACGCAGTATTTT.

This chain connects TRBV6-6 to TRBJ2-5; D perhaps matches TRBD1 (5 bases). Germline-derived CDR1 and CDR2 are MNHNY and SVGAGI (reference sequence). V was trimmed by 0 bases and J by 6 bases, leaving 11 bases between them. This CDR3 spans 14 amino acids. The CDR3 region is CASSYSTDRKTQYF. CDR3 sequence (DNA): TGTGCCAGCAGTTACTCGACAGATCGAAAGACCCAGTACTTC.

J is TRBJ1-5 and V is TRBV6-5; D gene ambiguous. The CDR3 is 15 residues long. The V end lost 0 bases, the J end lost 2 bases, and 8 bases lay between the germline ends. CDR1 is MNHEY, CDR2 SVGAGI, per germline. CDR3: CASSYSPKGNQPQHF. DNA for the CDR3: TGTGCCAGCAGTTACTCACCCAAGGGCAATCAGCCCCAGCATTTT.

The V call is TRBV7-9, the J call TRBJ1-4, with D unclear. Germline CDR1 and CDR2: SEHNR and FQNEAQ (reference sequence). V was shortened by 1 base and J by 7 bases, with 13 bases between the two germline ends. The CDR3 runs 15 residues. The CDR3 nucleotides are TGTGCCAGCAGCTTAGGAGGGTCGGGGAGTGAAAAACTGTTTTTT. Its protein is CASSLGGSGSEKLFF.

Concerning this clone itself: Other DNA sequences of this sample code for an identical CDR3. CDR3 DNA: TGTGCCAGTAGTATTGGGGGGGGAACTGAAGCTTTCTTT. Residues: CASSIGGGTEAFF. The rearrangement uses TRBV19 and TRBJ1-1, with a possible D match to TRBD1 (5 bases). The germline CDR1 and CDR2 sequences are LNHDA and SQIVND (reference sequence). The CDR3 runs 13 residues. V dropped 3 bases and J dropped 5 bases, with 10 bases sitting between them.

V usage is TRBV28 and J usage is TRBJ1-1, with D maybe TRBD1 (5 bases). The CDR3 length is 16 residues. Trimming pared 5 bases from V and 3 bases from J, leaving 19 bases between. Germline V gene data show CDR1 as MDHEN and CDR2 as SYDVKM. The CDR3 is CASSPPWGGKDTEAFF. CDR3 in DNA: TGTGCCAGCAGTCCGCCGTGGGGGGGGAAGGACACTGAAGCTTTCTTT.

This rearrangement joins TRBV4-1 to TRBJ1-2; D might be TRBD1 (6 bases). V lost 1 base and J lost 4, with 13 bases in between. Germline V CDR1 and CDR2: MGHRA, YSYEKL. This CDR3 contains 15 residues. CDR3 sequence (DNA): TGCGCCAGCAGCCAAGTCCGGGGGGCAGGCTATGGCTACACCTTC. Protein sequence: CASSQVRGAGYGYTF.

The gene calls are TRBV7-9 and TRBJ2-2; D is uncertain. Germline V gives CDR1 SEHNR, CDR2 FQNEAQ (reference sequence). V gave up 0 bases and J gave up 4 bases, with 0 bases separating them. The CDR3 is made up of 12 amino acids. The CDR3 DNA sequence: TGTGCCAGCAGCTTAGCCACCGGGGAGCTGTTTTTT. Translation gives CASSLATGELFF.

The chain couples TRBV19 to TRBJ2-1; D is undetermined. The CDR3 has 15 amino acids. The V end lost 5 bases, the J end lost 4 bases, and 15 bases lay between the germline ends. The germline V gene has CDR1 LNHDA and CDR2 SQIVND (reference sequence). This CDR3 reads CASSPALESYNEQFF. In DNA form, the CDR3 reads TGTGCCAGTAGTCCCGCCCTAGAGAGTTACAATGAGCAGTTCTTC.

V usage is TRBV28 and J usage is TRBJ1-2; TRBD1 agrees at 7 bases. The V and J ends lost 10 bases and 3 bases, in that order; junction bases with no gene match: 11. There are 14 residues in the CDR3. Germline V gene data show CDR1 as MDHEN and CDR2 as SYDVKM. CDR3 DNA sequence: TGTGCCACTCCGAAGACAGGGATGGACTATGGCTACACCTTC. This gives the protein CATPKTGMDYGYTF.

The chain employs TRBV6-4 and TRBJ2-1; no definite D call. The CDR3 length is 16 residues. The germline gives CDR1 MRHNA, CDR2 SNTAGT. The V end lost 0 bases, the J end lost 0 bases, and 9 bases lay between the germline ends. The CDR3 nucleotides are TGTGCCAGCAGTGACTCAGCAGTTAGCTCCTACAATGAGCAGTTCTTC. As protein: CASSDSAVSSYNEQFF.

The chain couples TRBV24-1 to TRBJ2-3; D perhaps matches TRBD1 (7 bases). V lost 4 bases, J lost 6 bases, and 16 bases lay in between. This CDR3 contains 15 residues. Germline-derived CDR1 and CDR2 are KGHDR and SFDVKD. The CDR3 reads CATSDRGVSLDTQYF. In nucleotides, the CDR3 is TGTGCCACCAGTGACAGGGGGGTATCTCTGGATACGCAGTATTTT.

The V gene is TRBV6-6, the J gene TRBJ1-2, with D possibly matching TRBD1 (6 bases). Germline CDR1 is MNHNY and CDR2 is SVGAGI (reference sequence). The V end lost 0 bases, the J end lost 5 bases, and 10 bases lay between the germline ends. CDR3 length: 14 amino acids. The CDR3 reads CASSYSDRSYGYTF. CDR3 bases: TGTGCCAGCAGTTACTCAGACAGGTCATATGGCTACACCTTC.

This chain links TRBV28 with TRBJ1-5; TRBD1 matches at 8 bases. Germline V gives CDR1 MDHEN, CDR2 SYDVKM. The CDR3 totals 16 residues. V lost 5 bases, J lost 2 bases, and 8 bases stayed unmatched. CDR3 coding DNA: TGTGCCAGCAGTGAAGACAGGGGATTCGGCAATCAGCCCCAGCATTTT. This gives the protein CASSEDRGFGNQPQHF.

This chain links TRBV29-1 with TRBJ1-2; possible D gene TRBD1, 5 bases. V was trimmed by 7 bases and J by 6 bases, leaving 15 bases between them. The CDR3 spans 12 residues. Germline values: CDR1 SQVTM, CDR2 ANQGSEA. The CDR3 DNA sequence: TGCAGCGCCCCGGGGGGGATTGATGGCTACACCTTC. It yields the protein CSAPGGIDGYTF. The full variable domain, with the rest looked up from reference TRBV29-1 and TRBJ1-2, is SAVISQKPSRDICQRGTSLTIQCQVDSQVTMMFWYRQQPGQSLTLIATANQGSEATYESGFVIDKFPISRPNLTFSTLTVSNMSPEDSSIYLCSAPGGIDGYTFGSGTRLTVV.

J is TRBJ1-3 and V is TRBV7-9; D unresolved. V was pared by 4 bases and J by 0 bases, with 7 bases between. The CDR3 sequence is 14 residues long. Germline loops: CDR1 SEHNR, CDR2 FQNEAQ (reference sequence). For the CDR3, the DNA is TGTGCCAGCAGCTGGACCGCCTCTGGAAACACCATATATTTT. It yields the protein CASSWTASGNTIYF.

The chain links TRBV5-1 to TRBJ2-4; 7 nucleotides line up with TRBD1. Germline V gives CDR1 SGHRS, CDR2 YFSETQ. The CDR3 contains 16 residues. Losses at the gene ends were 4 bases for V and 0 bases for J; bases not matched to a gene: 7. In DNA form, the CDR3 reads TGCGCCAGCAGCGGTGGGGACAGTTTAGCCAAAAACATTCAGTACTTC. Amino acid sequence: CASSGGDSLAKNIQYF. The variable domain in full, with the rest retrieved from reference TRBV5-1 and TRBJ2-4, is KAGVTQTPRYLIKTRGQQVTLSCSPISGHRSVSWYQQTPGQGLQFLFEYFSETQRNKGNFPGRFSGRQFSNSRSEMNVSTLELGDSALYLCASSGGDSLAKNIQYFGAGTRLSVL.

The chain joins TRBV7-2 to TRBJ1-4; D call uncertain. With 10 bases removed from V and 11 bases from J, the gap between germline ends came to 20 bases. This CDR3 contains 13 residues. Germline lookup yields CDR1 SGHTA and CDR2 FQGNSA. CDR3 region: CATSRRPLGKLFF. CDR3 nucleotides: TGTGCCACATCGAGGAGACCCCTTGGGAAACTGTTTTTT.

V and J are TRBV10-2 and TRBJ1-5; 7 bases match TRBD1. Germline lookup yields CDR1 WSHSY and CDR2 SAAADI. This CDR3 has 11 residues. V lost 8 bases, J lost 10 bases, and 5 bases stayed unmatched. CDR3 coding DNA: TGCGCCAGCGGGGGACAGATCCCCCAGCATTTT. It yields the protein CASGGQIPQHF.

For this clone: Other DNA sequences in the sample encode the same CDR3. The chain recombines TRBV10-1 with TRBJ1-5; a weak D match, TRBD1 (5 bases). This CDR3 is 12 amino acids long. Between the trimmed V and J ends, which lost 4 bases and 6 bases, there was a span of 7 bases. Germline V gene sequence: CDR1 WNHNN, CDR2 SYGVQD (reference sequence). CDR3 in DNA: TGCGCCAGCAGTGCCGGGGGTCAGCCCCAGCATTTT. Translation: CASSAGGQPQHF.

This sequence joins TRBV18 and TRBJ1-1; D not resolved. This CDR3 comprises 15 residues. Trimming shortened V by 5 bases and J by 4 bases, and 17 bases separated the two germline ends. The germline V gene encodes CDR1 KGHSH and CDR2 LQKENI. CDR3 residues: CASSSRTEGTTEAFF. The CDR3 DNA follows: TGTGCCAGCTCATCGCGGACGGAAGGAACCACTGAAGCTTTCTTT.

V usage is TRBV4-3 and J usage is TRBJ2-1; possibly TRBD1 for D (6 bases). Trimming cost V 5 bases and J 4 bases, with 12 bases left between them. The V gene's germline CDR1 is LGHNA and CDR2 YSLEER. This CDR3 comprises 14 residues. This chain's CDR3 is CASSFDRLYNEQFF. The CDR3 nucleotides are TGCGCCAGCAGCTTTGACAGGTTATACAATGAGCAGTTCTTC.

V usage is TRBV2 and J usage is TRBJ1-2, with D unresolved. In germline, CDR1 is SNHLY, CDR2 FYNNEI. Trimming cost V 6 bases and J 0 bases, with 17 bases left between them. This CDR3 comprises 16 residues. The CDR3 spells CASSQRQTRANYGYTF. The CDR3 DNA reads TGTGCCAGCAGCCAACGTCAGACAAGAGCTAACTATGGCTACACCTTC.

The V call is TRBV28, the J call TRBJ1-4; D possibly corresponds to TRBD1 (5 bases). The germline V and J ends were trimmed by 1 base and 7 bases, with 22 bases remaining between them. From germline, CDR1 is MDHEN and CDR2 SYDVKM. CDR3 length equals 18 residues. CDR3: CASSLSVRQGLRFEKLFF. The CDR3 DNA follows: TGTGCCAGCAGTTTATCAGTGAGGCAGGGTCTGCGATTTGAAAAACTGTTTTTT.

The chain uses TRBV30 and TRBJ1-4; 9 nucleotides line up with TRBD1. Germline CDR1 is GTSNPN and CDR2 is SVGIG (reference sequence). This CDR3 is 14 amino acids long. V shed 3 bases, J shed 7 bases, and the junction held 6 bases outside the gene matches. The DNA for the CDR3 is TGTGCCTGGAGGGAACAGGGGGCGGGTGAAAAACTGTTTTTT. It yields the protein CAWREQGAGEKLFF.

The chain couples TRBV11-2 to TRBJ2-7, with 9 bases that match TRBD1. The V gene end was trimmed by 5 bases and the J gene end by 2 bases; junction bases not matched to a gene: 4. The CDR3 consists of 14 residues. Germline-derived CDR1 and CDR2 are SGHAT and FQNNGV. CDR3 in DNA: TGTGCCAGCAGCCGTGACAGGGGGGCCTACGAGCAGTACTTC. The encoded protein is CASSRDRGAYEQYF.

This rearrangement joins TRBV13 to TRBJ1-4; D is possibly TRBD1 (5 bases). Germline assignment: CDR1 PRHDT and CDR2 FYEKMQ (reference sequence). CDR3 length: 16 residues. The V end lost 3 bases, the J end lost 3 bases, and 14 bases lay between the germline ends. The CDR3 DNA reads TGTGCCAGCAGCTTTCGACAGATGGCACCTAATGAAAAACTGTTTTTT. This translates into CASSFRQMAPNEKLFF.

Comments on this clone: The same CDR3 can be traced to other DNA sequences in this sample. This chain links TRBV11-2 with TRBJ2-3; maybe TRBD2 (5 bases). The CDR3 runs to 15 residues. V lost 3 bases and J lost 0, with 10 bases in between. Germline V gives CDR1 SGHAT, CDR2 FQNNGV. CDR3 DNA sequence: TGTGCCAGCAGCTTTTCGGGGTCAAGCACAGATACGCAGTATTTT. Amino acid sequence: CASSFSGSSTDTQYF.

The J gene is TRBJ1-1, the V gene TRBV4-3, with D uncertain. The V end lost 0 bases, the J end lost 1 base, and 15 bases lay between the germline ends. The CDR3 is 17 residues long. Germline V gene data show CDR1 as LGHNA and CDR2 as YSLEER. For the CDR3, the DNA is TGCGCCAGCAGCCAAGATGGCAGATCGATTCCGAACACTGAAGCTTTCTTT. This encodes CASSQDGRSIPNTEAFF.